One T cell receptor (beta chain) is described in this entry. The data belong to a study of OX40 agonist ivuxolimab in advanced cancers. Per germline, CDR1 SGHNT and CDR2 YYREEE (reference sequence). The CDR3 extends over 19 amino acids. V lost 2 bases and J lost 3, with 21 bases in between. Here immunoSEQ multiplex PCR was the method, and the copy in TCRdb shows in-frame clones only, minus some. The sample contains 30,000 or so clones, around 90% of which appear only once. The receptor was derived from an adult with an advanced solid tumor such as melanoma, head and neck, liver or kidney cancer. The V call is TRBV5-4, the J call TRBJ2-6; tentatively, D is TRBD1 or TRBD2 (6 bases each). The material sequenced was CD4+ or CD8+ T cells sorted from blood, taken in a trial of the OX40 agonist ivuxolimab. The CDR3 loop reads CASSLWLGRGADGANVLTF. The CDR3 DNA reads as TGTGCCAGCAGCTTATGGTTGGGAAGGGGGGCTGATGGGGCCAACGTCCTGACTTTC.